Shown below are 5 T cell receptor beta chains from a single sample sequenced in a study of graft-versus-host responses after intestinal transplantation. Tissue from the graft was processed to free its intraepithelial and lamina propria lymphocytes. Profiling relied on immunoSEQ multiplex PCR, and the TCRdb table lists in-frame clones only, not all of them. The table records just under 20,000 clones, approximately 79% of them present only once. The sample in question was ileum tissue, obtained roughly 3 weeks after intestinal transplant. These receptors all stem from a human patient who received an intestinal transplant, so some T cells may come from the graft donor.

This sequence joins TRBV7-2 and TRBJ2-4, with D hard to call. The germline CDR1 and CDR2 sequences are SGHTA and FQGNSA. The V end lost 1 base, the J end lost 8 bases, and 9 bases lay between the germline ends. The CDR3 consists of 13 residues. This CDR3 is CASSLGAWDIQYF. For the CDR3, the DNA is TGTGCCAGCAGCTTAGGGGCATGGGACATTCAGTACTTC.

The chain employs TRBV27 and TRBJ2-5; no clear D gene. There are 14 residues in the CDR3. Germline V lookup: CDR1 MNHEY, CDR2 SMNVEV (reference sequence). V was clipped by 0 bases and J by 0 bases, with 5 bases between them. CDR3 coding DNA: TGTGCCAGCAGTTTATCGGGCTACCAAGAGACCCAGTACTTC. This encodes CASSLSGYQETQYF.

The chain carries TRBV11-3 and TRBJ1-6, with TRBD1 matching 9 bases. Germline CDR1 is SGHNT and CDR2 is YENEEA. V trimming: 5 bases; J trimming: 9 bases; junction bases outside the gene matches: 8. This CDR3 has 15 amino acids. The DNA of the CDR3 is TGTGCCAGCAGCCCGGACAGGGGAAGATCTTCACCCCTCCACTTT. Translating it yields CASSPDRGRSSPLHF.

This chain uses TRBV4-3 with TRBJ1-1; the match to TRBD1 covers 11 bases. Germline values: CDR1 LGHNA, CDR2 YSLEER. The length of the CDR3 is 17 residues. The ends lost 2 bases at V and 1 base at J; junction bases unmatched: 6. The CDR3 sequence is CASSQRLGQGANTEAFF. CDR3 nucleotide sequence: TGCGCCAGCAGCCAACGGTTAGGACAGGGGGCGAACACTGAAGCTTTCTTT.

This sequence joins TRBV27 and TRBJ1-1; D not certain. The length of the CDR3 is 15 residues. The V and J ends lost 3 bases and 4 bases respectively, with 15 bases between them. CDR1 and CDR2 from the germline V gene are MNHEY and SMNVEV (reference sequence). For the CDR3, the DNA is TGTGCCAGCAGTTTCACCACCGGGGTGGGCACTGAAGCTTTCTTT. Translating it yields CASSFTTGVGTEAFF.